Shown below are 19 T cell receptor beta chains from a single sample sequenced in a study of blood T cells in healthy people across ages. Next came a second PCR, run for roughly 6 to 11 cycles, which used a sample-barcoded 5' primer along with a J-beta primer mix. MiXCR, applied by TCRdb to the 5' RACE reads, yields one record per CDR3 protein. This sample has roughly 1.9 million distinct CDR3 sequences, with approximately 39% found just once. The sequenced sample consisted of blood. These receptors were obtained from a human donor in good health.

The gene calls are TRBV3-1 and TRBJ2-6; D uncertain. V was cut by 0 bases and J by 0 bases, with 12 bases left in between. The CDR3 has 18 residues. From germline, CDR1 is LGHDT and CDR2 YNNKEL (reference sequence). The CDR3 reads CASSQEGRRTSGANVLTF. The DNA of the CDR3 is TGTGCCAGCAGCCAAGAGGGCAGGCGAACCTCTGGGGCCAACGTCCTGACTTTC.

This clonotype was observed a few times. The chain recombines TRBV6-5 with TRBJ1-1; D call uncertain. Germline assignment: CDR1 MNHEY and CDR2 SVGAGI. V lost 2 bases and J lost 7, with 11 bases in between. The CDR3 is made up of 13 amino acids. The CDR3 loop reads CASSYGQLYEAFF. The CDR3 nucleotides are TGTGCCAGCAGTTACGGTCAGCTCTATGAAGCTTTCTTT.

The chain is built from TRBV7-9 and TRBJ1-3; D unclear. The CDR3 is 11 amino acids. In germline, CDR1 is SEHNR, CDR2 FQNEAQ (reference sequence). Trimming stripped 5 bases from V and 7 bases from J, with 6 bases between. CDR3 sequence: CASSPRNTIYF. CDR3 coding DNA: TGTGCCAGCAGCCCCCGGAACACCATATATTTT. Looking up the rest from reference TRBV7-9 and TRBJ1-3 gives the full variable domain: DTGVSQNPRHKITKRGQNVTFRCDPISEHNRLYWYRQTLGQGPEFLTYFQNEAQLEKSRLLSDRFSAERPKGSFSTLEIQRTEQGDSAMYLCASSPRNTIYFGEGSWLTVV.

This clonotype has just a few counts. The J gene is TRBJ1-2, the V gene TRBV29-1; D unclear. Trimming left V 2 bases short and J 8 bases short, with 12 bases between. The V gene's germline CDR1 is SQVTM and CDR2 ANQGSEA. The CDR3 length is 12 residues. CDR3 bases: TGCAGCGTTGAACCACACCGGGGAGGCTACACCTTC. As protein: CSVEPHRGGYTF.

The chain combines TRBV20-1 with TRBJ2-7, with D unresolved. This CDR3 contains 13 residues. Germline V gene data show CDR1 as DFQATT and CDR2 as SNEGSKA (reference sequence). Trimming shortened V by 0 bases and J by 4 bases, and 10 bases separated the two germline ends. CDR3 bases: TGCAGTGCTAGAGATCAAGAACGGTACGAGCAGTACTTC. Translation gives CSARDQERYEQYF.

This clonotype was recorded a few times. The chain uses TRBV29-1 and TRBJ2-3, with 7 bases lining up with TRBD1. After removal of 6 bases from V and 0 bases from J, the junction contained 6 bases not matched to a gene. Germline loops: CDR1 SQVTM, CDR2 ANQGSEA. The CDR3 loop spans 14 amino acids. The CDR3: CSVMTGYSTDTQYF. The CDR3 nucleotides are TGCAGCGTGATGACAGGGTATAGCACAGATACGCAGTATTTT.

The genes are TRBV20-1 and TRBJ1-4; 11 bases are a match to TRBD1. The CDR3 is made up of 17 amino acids. In germline, CDR1 is DFQATT, CDR2 SNEGSKA (reference sequence). V shed 1 base, J shed 8 bases, and the junction held 12 bases outside the gene matches. As DNA, the CDR3 is TGCAGTGCTAGAGGGCCGGGACAGGGGGTCGGTCTCGAAAAACTGTTTTTT. This translates into CSARGPGQGVGLEKLFF.

There are a few counts of this clonotype. The gene calls are TRBV20-1 and TRBJ2-1; TRBD2 matches at 13 bases. Germline V gives CDR1 DFQATT, CDR2 SNEGSKA (reference sequence). V trimming: 4 bases; J trimming: 7 bases; junction bases outside the gene matches: 10. CDR3 length: 16 residues. CDR3 bases: TGCAGTGCTACTCGGACTAGCGGGGGACCGTGGAATGAGCAGTTCTTC. Protein: CSATRTSGGPWNEQFF.

A few counts support this clonotype. The chain links TRBV15 to TRBJ2-7, with 7 bases aligning to TRBD2. J was trimmed by 0 bases and V by 0 bases; bases with no gene match: 8. Germline loops: CDR1 LNHNV, CDR2 YYDKDF (reference sequence). The CDR3 spans 17 residues. CDR3 coding DNA: TGTGCCACCAGCAGAGATCTGGGGGGGGGAGTCTCCTACGAGCAGTACTTC. Its translation is CATSRDLGGGVSYEQYF.

The sample holds a few counts of this clonotype. V and J are TRBV20-1 and TRBJ2-3; TRBD2 matches 8 bases. Germline trimming cut 2 bases from V and 3 bases from J; bases unmatched to any gene: 7. This CDR3 comprises 15 residues. CDR1 and CDR2 (germline): DFQATT, SNEGSKA (reference sequence). DNA for the CDR3: TGCAGTGCTAGATATCGGGGGGGCCTTACAGATACGCAGTATTTT. Translated, it gives CSARYRGGLTDTQYF.

This clonotype turned up a few times. The rearrangement links TRBV29-1 to TRBJ2-7, with TRBD1 matching 11 bases. Germline CDR1 and CDR2: SQVTM and ANQGSEA. V shed 1 base and J 6 bases; nucleotides not matched to a gene: 2. The CDR3 runs 13 residues. This CDR3 reads CSVEGTGGFEQYF. CDR3 in DNA: TGCAGCGTTGAAGGGACAGGGGGCTTCGAGCAGTACTTC.

This chain uses TRBV7-9 with TRBJ1-1, with unresolved D. Germline V gene data show CDR1 as SEHNR and CDR2 as FQNEAQ (reference sequence). The V end was cut by 2 bases, the J end by 7 bases, with 14 bases between. The CDR3 spans 14 residues. The CDR3, as DNA: TGTGCCAGCAGCTTAAAAGTCACCTGGGGTGAAGCTTTCTTT. Its translation: CASSLKVTWGEAFF. The full variable domain, its missing parts supplied by reference TRBV7-9 and TRBJ1-1, is DTGVSQNPRHKITKRGQNVTFRCDPISEHNRLYWYRQTLGQGPEFLTYFQNEAQLEKSRLLSDRFSAERPKGSFSTLEIQRTEQGDSAMYLCASSLKVTWGEAFFGQGTRLTVV.

The chain is built from TRBV6-5 and TRBJ1-6, with TRBD1 identical over 12 bases. Germline V CDR1 and CDR2: MNHEY, SVGAGI. Trimming took 6 bases from V and 9 from J; bases not matched to a gene: 9. This CDR3 contains 16 residues. CDR3 sequence (DNA): TGTGCCAGCAGGAAAACCGGGACAGGGGGCAGTTCACCCCTCCACTTT. The encoded protein is CASRKTGTGGSSPLHF.

This clonotype was detected only a few times. The chain carries TRBV7-2 and TRBJ2-7, with TRBD2 matching over 13 bases. The CDR3 has 19 residues. CDR1 is SGHTA and CDR2 is FQGNSA in the germline V gene. With 4 bases clipped from V and 0 bases from J, the junction kept 12 bases outside the gene matches. The CDR3: CASSWVSTSGGFSSYEQYF. The DNA of the CDR3 is TGTGCCAGCAGCTGGGTTTCGACTAGCGGGGGGTTTAGCTCCTACGAGCAGTACTTC. The whole variable domain, remainder taken from reference TRBV7-2 and TRBJ2-7, is GAGVSQSPSNKVTEKGKDVELRCDPISGHTALYWYRQSLGQGLEFLIYFQGNSAPDKSGLPSDRFSAERTGGSVSTLTIQRTQQEDSAVYLCASSWVSTSGGFSSYEQYFGPGTRLTVT.

This chain connects TRBV11-3 to TRBJ2-1; D possibly uses TRBD1 or TRBD2 (5 bases each). This CDR3 has 16 amino acids. V lost 5 bases and J 6 bases, leaving 20 bases between the germline ends. In germline, CDR1 is SGHNT, CDR2 YENEEA. The CDR3 nucleotides are TGTGCCAGCAGCCCGAGGACGGCTGGGGGTCTCAATGAGCAGTTCTTC. Protein product: CASSPRTAGGLNEQFF.

This sequence joins TRBV7-3 and TRBJ2-1, with 7 bases that match TRBD2. Per germline, CDR1 SGHTA and CDR2 FQGTGA. V lost 5 bases to trimming and J lost 0 bases; unmatched junction nucleotides: 10. This CDR3 has 17 amino acids. The CDR3 spells CASSPPGGGPSYNEQFF. The CDR3 DNA reads as TGTGCCAGCAGCCCCCCGGGCGGGGGTCCCTCCTACAATGAGCAGTTCTTC.

The CDR3 loop reads CSARDRGGRGRGYGYTF. The CDR3 DNA reads TGCAGTGCTAGAGATCGCGGGGGCAGGGGGCGAGGCTATGGCTACACCTTC. The chain recombines TRBV20-1 with TRBJ1-2, with 8 bases aligning to TRBD1. This CDR3 comprises 17 residues. V shed 0 bases and J 4 bases; nucleotides not matched to a gene: 13. Looked up from germline, CDR1 is DFQATT and CDR2 is SNEGSKA (reference sequence).

Only a few counts were recorded for this clonotype. The CDR3 protein is CSGSGTGAYEQYF. CDR3 sequence (DNA): TGCAGCGGATCCGGGACAGGGGCATACGAGCAGTACTTC. The genes are TRBV29-1 and TRBJ2-4, with TRBD1 matching over 10 bases. The DNA end is a closer match to TRBJ2-7, so the J assignment may be wrong. Germline CDR1 is SQVTM and CDR2 is ANQGSEA. This CDR3 comprises 13 residues.

The chain is built from TRBV5-6 and TRBJ1-5, with D perhaps TRBD1 (6 bases). The CDR3 consists of 14 residues. Looked up from germline, CDR1 is SGHDT and CDR2 is YYEEEE. V lost 0 bases to trimming and J lost 6 bases, with 10 bases between them. CDR3 residues: CASSLDREAQPQHF. The CDR3, as DNA: TGTGCCAGCAGCTTGGACAGGGAGGCTCAGCCCCAGCATTTT. Full variable domain (rest looked up from reference TRBV5-6 and TRBJ1-5): DAGVTQSPTHLIKTRGQQVTLRCSPKSGHDTVSWYQQALGQGPQFIFQYYEEEERQRGNFPDRFSGHQFPNYSSELNVNALLLGDSALYLCASSLDREAQPQHFGDGTRLSIL.